The TCR beta chain described here comes from a study of CD8+CD57+ T cells in acquired aplastic anemia. In germline, CDR1 is SGHKS, CDR2 YYEKEE (reference sequence). The CDR3 consists of 15 residues. TCR beta VDJ combinations and CDR3 sequences were profiled from genomic DNA. TCRdb called the reads again in MiXCR, with one record for every CDR3 protein. The profile shows 200,000 or so distinct CDR3 sequences, more than 55% of them singletons. Sequenced patients had shown CD8+CD57+ cell expansion by flow cytometry. Each patient had severe acquired aplastic anemia. Turning to this clonotype: One end of the junction varies from germline; a read error may be responsible.

Input material: sorted CD4+, CD8+, or CD8+CD57+ T cells (not recorded which) from PBMCs. This chain uses TRBV5-5 with TRBJ2-3, with D tentatively TRBD1 (6 bases). This receptor was taken from a human donor with aplastic anemia. The CDR3: CASSFGRGETDTQYF. The CDR3 coding sequence is TGCGCCAGCAGCTTCGGCAGGGGCGAGACAGATACGCAGTATTTT.